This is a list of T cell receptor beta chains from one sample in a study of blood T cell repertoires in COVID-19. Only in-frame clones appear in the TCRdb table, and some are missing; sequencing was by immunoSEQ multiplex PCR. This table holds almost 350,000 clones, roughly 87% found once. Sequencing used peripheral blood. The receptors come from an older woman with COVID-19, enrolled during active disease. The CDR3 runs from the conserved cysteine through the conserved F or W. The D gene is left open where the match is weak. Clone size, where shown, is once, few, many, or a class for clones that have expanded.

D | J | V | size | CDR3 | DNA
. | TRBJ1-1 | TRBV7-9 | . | CASTLAMQGEAFF | TGTGCCAGCACCCTGGCGATGCAGGGAGAAGCTTTCTTT
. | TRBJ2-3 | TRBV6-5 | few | CASSHVAMSTDTQYF | TGTGCCAGCAGTCACGTAGCGATGAGCACAGATACGCAGTATTTT
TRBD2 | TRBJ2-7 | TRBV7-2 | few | CASSVLAGDEQYF | TGTGCCAGCAGTGTACTAGCGGGGGACGAGCAGTACTTC
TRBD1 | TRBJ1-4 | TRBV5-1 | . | CASSFSGGAGNEKLFF | TGCGCCAGCAGCTTTTCAGGGGGCGCTGGTAATGAAAAACTGTTTTTT
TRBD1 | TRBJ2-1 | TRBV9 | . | CASSGGTGGYNEQFF | TGTGCCAGCAGCGGTGGGACAGGGGGCTACAATGAGCAGTTCTTC
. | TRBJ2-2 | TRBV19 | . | CASKAFGGGPDTGELFF | TGTGCCAGTAAGGCCTTTGGCGGGGGCCCCGACACCGGGGAGCTGTTTTTT
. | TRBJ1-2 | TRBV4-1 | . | CASSQVAGGYTF | TGCGCCAGCAGCCAAGTGGCAGGAGGCTACACCTTC
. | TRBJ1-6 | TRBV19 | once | CASRTVYNSPLHF | TGTGCCAGTAGGACAGTTTATAATTCACCCCTCCACTTT
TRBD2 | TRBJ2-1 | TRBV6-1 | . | CASSATGTSGFYEQFF | TGTGCCAGCAGTGCCACCGGGACTAGCGGATTCTATGAGCAGTTCTTC
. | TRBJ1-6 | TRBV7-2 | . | CGTRESSYNSPLHF | TGTGGTACGAGGGAGAGCTCCTATAATTCACCCCTCCACTTT
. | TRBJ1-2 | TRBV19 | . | CASASTDSYGYTF | TGTGCCAGCGCCTCTACGGACAGCTATGGCTACACCTTC
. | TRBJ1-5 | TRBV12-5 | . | CASGLVPRQPQHF | TGTGCTAGTGGTTTGGTACCCAGGCAGCCCCAGCATTTT
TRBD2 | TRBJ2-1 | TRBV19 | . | CASSATSGGTYNEQFF | TGTGCCAGTAGTGCCACTAGCGGGGGGACCTACAATGAGCAGTTCTTC
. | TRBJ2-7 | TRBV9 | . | CASSVSSTYEQYF | TGTGCCAGCAGCGTAAGCTCCACCTACGAGCAGTACTTC
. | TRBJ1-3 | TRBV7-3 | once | CASSLTGAGNTIYF | TGTGCCAGCAGCTTAACAGGAGCTGGAAACACCATATATTTT
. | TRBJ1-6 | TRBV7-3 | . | CASSLYAGGRYNSPLHF | TGTGCCAGCAGCTTATATGCCGGAGGACGATATAATTCACCCCTCCACTTT
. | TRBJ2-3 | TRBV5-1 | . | CASSLQPRAGEGTDTQYF | TGCGCCAGCAGCTTGCAACCTCGGGCAGGGGAAGGCACAGATACGCAGTATTTT